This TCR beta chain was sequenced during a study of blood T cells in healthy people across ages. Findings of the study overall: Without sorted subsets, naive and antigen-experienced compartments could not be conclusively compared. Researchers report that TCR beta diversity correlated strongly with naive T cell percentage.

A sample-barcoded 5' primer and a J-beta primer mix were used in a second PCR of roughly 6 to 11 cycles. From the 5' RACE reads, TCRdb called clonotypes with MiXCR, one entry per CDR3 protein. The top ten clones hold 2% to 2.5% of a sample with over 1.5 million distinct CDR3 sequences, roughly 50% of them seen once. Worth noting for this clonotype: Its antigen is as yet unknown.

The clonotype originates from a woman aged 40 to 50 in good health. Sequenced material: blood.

The CDR3 here is CASSEDLTRGYYGYTF. In DNA form, the CDR3 reads TGTGCCAGCAGTGAAGACTTGACTCGGGGGTACTATGGCTACACCTTC. This chain uses TRBV6-1 with TRBJ1-2; D possibly corresponds to TRBD1 (5 bases). The CDR3 is made up of 16 amino acids. With 1 base removed from V and 3 bases from J, the gap between germline ends came to 15 bases. CDR1 and CDR2 from the germline V gene are MNHNS and SASEGT.